A selection of T cell receptor beta chains follows, all from one sample in a study of cytomegalovirus exposure and HLA in healthy donors. Profiling relied on immunoSEQ multiplex PCR, and the TCRdb table lists in-frame clones only, not all of them. This sample has about 130,000 clones, with around 80% found just once. Source material: PBMCs. All receptors come from a man aged 25 to 45 in good health and CMV-seronegative. The CDR3 runs from the conserved cysteine through the conserved F or W. D genes are given only for firm matches. Clone size is not always given. Where it is, it says once, few, many or a class for expanded clones.

cdr3_nt | cdr3_aa | d_call | v_call | clone_size | j_call
TGTGCCAGCAGATCGGACAAAGCCTACGAGCAGTACTTC | CASRSDKAYEQYF | . | TRBV2 | . | TRBJ2-7
TGTGCCAGCAGCTTAGGGGAGGGCAATCAGCCCCAGCATTTT | CASSLGEGNQPQHF | . | TRBV7-9 | few | TRBJ1-5
TGTGCCAGCAGCGGAGGACCCGGGACTAACAATGAGCAGTTCTTC | CASSGGPGTNNEQFF | TRBD2 | TRBV5-4 | . | TRBJ2-1
TGTGCCAGCTCACCATCGACAGGGACTGGTAAGATCTACGAGCAGTACTTC | CASSPSTGTGKIYEQYF | . | TRBV18 | . | TRBJ2-7
TGCGCCAGCAGCCATATAGCGGGGAGCACAGATACGCAGTATTTT | CASSHIAGSTDTQYF | TRBD2 | TRBV4-1 | . | TRBJ2-3
TGTGCCACCAGCAGAGATGAAGGTGGAAGGGGCGTCACCGGGGAGCTGTTTTTT | CATSRDEGGRGVTGELFF | . | TRBV15 | few | TRBJ2-2
TGTGCCAGCAAGGTCGTGGGGACAGGGACCGTCCTGACTTTC | CASKVVGTGTVLTF | TRBD1 | TRBV6-5 | . | TRBJ2-6
TGTGCCAGTCAAGGGGGAGATAATTCACCCCTCCACTTT | CASQGGDNSPLHF | . | TRBV6-5 | . | TRBJ1-6
TGCGCCAGCAGCTATCAAGCGGGAGTATTATCCGATGAGCAGTTCTTC | CASSYQAGVLSDEQFF | TRBD2 | TRBV5-1 | few | TRBJ2-1
TGCGCCAGCAGCCAGGACAGGGATAGAGAAAAACTGTTTTTT | CASSQDRDREKLFF | TRBD1 | TRBV4-1 | . | TRBJ1-4
TGTGCCAGCAGTTTTACAGGTAAATTGAGATCTGAAGCTTTCTTT | CASSFTGKLRSEAFF | . | TRBV28 | . | TRBJ1-1
TGTGCCAGCAGCTTGTTACAGGGGAGCTCCTACGAGCAGTACTTC | CASSLLQGSSYEQYF | TRBD1 | TRBV5-6 | once | TRBJ2-7
TGTGCCAGCAAACCACACCGGTCGGGAACTGAAGCTTTCTTT | CASKPHRSGTEAFF | . | TRBV27 | . | TRBJ1-1
TGTGCCAGCAGGAAGACGGGGTTCACAGATACGCAGTATTTT | CASRKTGFTDTQYF | . | TRBV14 | . | TRBJ2-3
TGTGCCAGCAGAGAAAGCGGGAGCGAGTACAATGAGCAGTTCTTC | CASRESGSEYNEQFF | TRBD2 | TRBV9 | . | TRBJ2-1
TGTGCCAGCAGCTGGCGGGAGAACACTAACTATGGCTACACCTTC | CASSWRENTNYGYTF | . | TRBV7-9 | few | TRBJ1-2
TGCGCCAGCAGCTCTCTGTTAGGGGCAAGTCAAGAGACCCAGTACTTC | CASSSLLGASQETQYF | . | TRBV5-1 | . | TRBJ2-5
TGTGCCAGCAGTATAGCGGGAGGCCGGGGAGATACGCAGTATTTT | CASSIAGGRGDTQYF | TRBD2 | TRBV27 | few | TRBJ2-3
TGCGCCAGCAGCCAAGCGGGGTTAAACTCCTACAATGAGCAGTTCTTC | CASSQAGLNSYNEQFF | . | TRBV4-3 | . | TRBJ2-1
TGTGCCAGCAGTACTACAGGGGGGAGCACTGAAGCTTTCTTT | CASSTTGGSTEAFF | TRBD1 | TRBV7-9 | . | TRBJ1-1
TGTGCCAGCAGCCCCTATAGCGGGAGCTCCTACAATGAGCAGTTCTTC | CASSPYSGSSYNEQFF | TRBD2 | TRBV9 | . | TRBJ2-1
TGTGCCAGTAGTGTAGCGGTGAACACCGGGGAGCTGTTTTTT | CASSVAVNTGELFF | . | TRBV19 | . | TRBJ2-2
TGCGCCAGCAGCCAAGAACCCTTACTAGCGGGAGCCTACAATGAGCAGTTCTTC | CASSQEPLLAGAYNEQFF | TRBD2 | TRBV4-1 | . | TRBJ2-1
TGTGCCAGCAGTTTCTCCACACAGAGCTCCTACAATGAGCAGTTCTTC | CASSFSTQSSYNEQFF | . | TRBV6-5 | . | TRBJ2-1
TGTGCCAGCAGCTTAGCAAGGGGGCGCACCGGGGAGCTGTTTTTT | CASSLARGRTGELFF | TRBD1 | TRBV11-2 | . | TRBJ2-2
TGTGCCAGCAGCCAGACAGGGGTTGATCAGCCCCAGCATTTT | CASSQTGVDQPQHF | TRBD1 | TRBV4-2 | few | TRBJ1-5
TGTGCCAGCAGCCCTGGGACAGACAATCAGCCCCAGCATTTT | CASSPGTDNQPQHF | TRBD1 | TRBV4-2 | few | TRBJ1-5
TGTGCCAGCAGTTTGTTGGCGGGGGAAAACTACGAGCAGTACTTC | CASSLLAGENYEQYF | TRBD2 | TRBV27 | once | TRBJ2-7
TGTGCCAGCAGCCAAACGGACAGGTATAATGAAAAACTGTTTTTT | CASSQTDRYNEKLFF | TRBD1 | TRBV4-2 | few | TRBJ1-4
TGCGCCAGCAGCTTGGACAGGAACACAGATACGCAGTATTTT | CASSLDRNTDTQYF | . | TRBV5-1 | . | TRBJ2-3
TGTGCCAGCAGCCTACAGGGGGCTTTGAATAATTCACCCCTCCACTTT | CASSLQGALNNSPLHF | TRBD1 | TRBV7-2 | . | TRBJ1-6
TGTGCCAGCAGCTCACACCCCCTTGATGGTGAGCAGTTCTTC | CASSSHPLDGEQFF | . | TRBV5-4 | few | TRBJ2-1
TGCAGCGTCGACAGGGGGTACGGCTACACCTTC | CSVDRGYGYTF | TRBD1 | TRBV29-1 | . | TRBJ1-2
TGTGCCAGCAGCGTAGAGGGGGCTTTTGGCTACACCTTC | CASSVEGAFGYTF | TRBD1 | TRBV9 | few | TRBJ1-2
TGCGCCAGCAGCCAAACCGGGACTAGCGAACCCTACAATGAGCAGTTCTTC | CASSQTGTSEPYNEQFF | TRBD2 | TRBV5-1 | . | TRBJ2-1
TGTGCCAGCAGTCAAGGACAGATCAACTATGGCTACACCTTC | CASSQGQINYGYTF | . | TRBV5-4 | . | TRBJ1-2
TGTGCCAGCAGTGACAGGTTTGGAGGGATGCGTCAGCCCCAGCATTTT | CASSDRFGGMRQPQHF | . | TRBV6-4 | . | TRBJ1-5
TGTGCCAGCAGCCTCCGGGACTACGACCCCTACAATGAGCAGTTCTTC | CASSLRDYDPYNEQFF | TRBD2 | TRBV6-6 | . | TRBJ2-1
TGTGCCTGGAGTGTACGGGGGTTTGGGTCCGGGGCCAACGTCCTGACTTTC | CAWSVRGFGSGANVLTF | . | TRBV30 | . | TRBJ2-6
TGCGCCAGCAGCTTAACAGGCCCTAGGTACGAGCAGTACTTC | CASSLTGPRYEQYF | . | TRBV5-1 | . | TRBJ2-7
TGTGCCAGCAGCTTCGGGGGGCCCGGCACTGAAGCTTTCTTT | CASSFGGPGTEAFF | . | TRBV7-2 | few | TRBJ1-1
TGTGCCAGCAGTTCAGGGGGCAATGGCGAGCAGTACTTC | CASSSGGNGEQYF | TRBD1 | TRBV28 | . | TRBJ2-7
TGTGCCAGCAGCCAAGTTAGCGGGGGCACCTACAATGAGCAGTTCTTC | CASSQVSGGTYNEQFF | TRBD2 | TRBV4-2 | . | TRBJ2-1
TGTGCCCTTCGGGGGGGGCAGAAAATCCAGAGGGGCCCCTACAATGAGCAGTTCTTC | CALRGGQKIQRGPYNEQFF | TRBD2 | TRBV7-9 | . | TRBJ2-1
TGCGCCAGCAGCTGGGACAGCTACGAGCAGTACTTC | CASSWDSYEQYF | TRBD1 | TRBV5-1 | . | TRBJ2-7
TGTGCCAGCAGCTTAGACAGGGGGCAGCCCCAGCATTTT | CASSLDRGQPQHF | TRBD1 | TRBV7-6 | . | TRBJ1-5
TGTGCCAGCAGCAAAGCACAGGGTGGGGATCAGCCCCAGCATTTT | CASSKAQGGDQPQHF | . | TRBV6-5 | . | TRBJ1-5
TGTGCCAGCAGCTCTACGGGATTAGAAGCTTTCTTT | CASSSTGLEAFF | . | TRBV5-6 | . | TRBJ1-1
TGCGCCAGCAGTCAAACCCTCGGGAGGAGCTCTGGAAACACCATATATTTT | CASSQTLGRSSGNTIYF | . | TRBV23-1 | once | TRBJ1-3
TGTGCCAGCAGTTACACAGGGGTGGGCACAGATACGCAGTATTTT | CASSYTGVGTDTQYF | TRBD1 | TRBV6-5 | . | TRBJ2-3
TGTGCCAGCAGCCCGCAGTCGCTCGGGTCTCACGAGCAGTACTTC | CASSPQSLGSHEQYF | . | TRBV28 | . | TRBJ2-7
TGCGCCAGCAGCCAGAACGACAGGGGGCGCGTGGGTGAAAAACTGTTTTTT | CASSQNDRGRVGEKLFF | TRBD1 | TRBV4-3 | . | TRBJ1-4
TGTGCCAGCAGCCATCGGGACAGCAAGAACACCGGGGAGCTGTTTTTT | CASSHRDSKNTGELFF | TRBD1 | TRBV11-2 | . | TRBJ2-2